This TCR beta chain was recorded in a study of T cells in Graves' hyperthyroidism and ophthalmopathy. Study-wide findings and caveats: Most thyroid clonotypes expanded above 0.001 were also detected in blood.

Ophthalmopathy patients showed a Clinical Activity Score of at least 3, NOSPECS grade of at least 4 and duration under 3 months. Thyroid ultrasound and orbital computed tomography, with clinical symptoms and serum thyroxine and TRAb, informed diagnoses. The TCR beta CDR3 regions underwent amplification using RNA transcripts as the source. In the first-round RT-PCR of the TCR CDR3, the HTBI primer set was used. One entry per CDR3 protein results from TCRdb running MiXCR on the multiplex PCR reads. The sample lists about 500,000 distinct CDR3 sequences, about 16% occurring once. This clonotype was counted at least ten times. No antigen is known for it. Sequenced: blood. This receptor was identified in a woman aged 30 to 39 with Graves' ophthalmopathy.

The CDR3 loop is CAWSHRGSAQYF. The CDR3 DNA is TGTGCCTGGAGTCACAGGGGATCCGCCCAGTACTTC. The chain is built from TRBV30 and TRBJ2-5, with 7 bases fitting TRBD1. The ends lost 2 bases at V and 9 bases at J; junction bases unmatched: 6. The germline V gene has CDR1 GTSNPN and CDR2 SVGIG (reference sequence). The CDR3 is 12 amino acids.